The 2 T cell receptor beta chains below come from one sample, sequenced in a study of OX40 agonist ivuxolimab in advanced cancers. TCRdb's copy holds only in-frame clones and misses some; the assay was immunoSEQ multiplex PCR. Among about 77,000 clones listed, about nine tenths were seen once. Specimen: CD4+ or CD8+ T cells sorted from blood, collected in a trial of the OX40 agonist ivuxolimab. These receptors originate from an adult with an advanced solid tumor such as melanoma, head and neck, liver or kidney cancer.

The gene calls are TRBV6-1 and TRBJ1-5; 7 nucleotides agree with TRBD1. Trimming removed 2 bases from V and 6 bases from J; junction bases left unmatched: 13. This CDR3 region has 17 residues. CDR1 and CDR2 (germline): MNHNS, SASEGT. The DNA of the CDR3 is TGTGCCAGCAGTGAACGTAGGGGGCATGTGGTTAGTCAGCCCCAGCATTTT. Translated: CASSERRGHVVSQPQHF.

V usage is TRBV5-6 and J usage is TRBJ2-2; 8 nucleotides match TRBD2. The CDR3 consists of 15 residues. Germline values: CDR1 SGHDT, CDR2 YYEEEE. V lost 0 bases, J lost 4 bases, and 2 bases stayed unmatched. The DNA of the CDR3 is TGTGCCAGCAGCTTGGGCGGGAGGACCACCGGGGAGCTGTTTTTT. It is translated as CASSLGGRTTGELFF.